The 14 T cell receptor beta chains below come from one sample, sequenced in a study of blood T cell repertoires in COVID-19 (TCRdb year 2020). Library creation used the immunoSEQ multiplex PCR assay. Sourced from immuneACCESS, this table was stored by TCRdb with only in-frame sequences that have V and J called. A share of the clones is absent; for the studies checked, an unresolved V gene accounts for under half, and the remainder has no known explanation. Recorded for this sample are about 230,000 clones; over 65% of them occurred a single time. Clones ranked in the top ten supply approximately 2.5% of the sample. Sequencing used peripheral blood. Every receptor here comes from a woman in her 70s with active or convalescent COVID-19.

The V and J genes are TRBV7-9 and TRBJ1-1; no clear D. Trimming cost V 7 bases and J 1 base, with 7 bases left between them. The CDR3 is 12 residues long. CDR1 and CDR2 (germline): SEHNR, FQNEAQ (reference sequence). The DNA for the CDR3 is TGTGCCAGCATAGACTCGAACACTGAAGCTTTCTTT. As protein: CASIDSNTEAFF.

The chain is built from TRBV2 and TRBJ1-1; D is unresolved. Trimming left V 3 bases short and J 1 base short, with 15 bases between. This CDR3 contains 16 residues. Per germline, CDR1 SNHLY and CDR2 FYNNEI. The CDR3 loop reads CASSDRHWEGNTEAFF. For the CDR3, the DNA is TGTGCCAGCAGTGACCGTCATTGGGAGGGGAACACTGAAGCTTTCTTT.

The chain joins TRBV6-5 to TRBJ2-4, with 7 nucleotides matching TRBD1. Germline assignment: CDR1 MNHEY and CDR2 SVGAGI. The CDR3 has 14 residues. Trimming at V came to 7 bases and at J to 8 bases, leaving 11 bases not matched to a gene. The CDR3 nucleotides read TGTGCCAGCACCCTAGGGACAGCTAGGGACATTCAGTACTTC. Its translation: CASTLGTARDIQYF.

The chain uses TRBV2 and TRBJ2-4, with a tentative D call TRBD1 (5 bases). The CDR3 consists of 14 residues. Trimming pared 3 bases from V and 3 bases from J, leaving 9 bases between. Germline V gene data show CDR1 as SNHLY and CDR2 as FYNNEI. The CDR3 loop reads CASSEGLGKNIQYF. The CDR3, as DNA: TGTGCCAGCAGTGAGGGGCTAGGCAAAAACATTCAGTACTTC.

The chain couples TRBV6-6 to TRBJ1-1; D is uncertain. The CDR3 loop spans 12 amino acids. Trimming took off 6 bases at V and 8 bases at J, with 13 bases between the two ends. Per the germline V gene, CDR1 is MNHNY and CDR2 is SVGAGI (reference sequence). The CDR3, as DNA: TGTGCCAGCAGCCCCCCAGGACTCGAAGCTTTCTTT. Translation gives CASSPPGLEAFF.

Points on this clone: One junction end does not reproduce the germline sequence, and a read error may be involved. This chain uses TRBV7-7 with TRBJ2-3; D ambiguous. Germline values: CDR1 SSHAT, CDR2 FNYEAQ (reference sequence). The CDR3 totals 14 residues. The CDR3 nucleotides read TGTGCTAGCAGCTTAGGGCTGGGCCCAGATACGCAGTATTTT. Its translation is CASSLGLGPDTQYF.

This clone was detected only a few times. The chain couples TRBV5-6 to TRBJ1-1, with D uncertain. Per the germline V gene, CDR1 is SGHDT and CDR2 is YYEEEE. The ends were cut back, 0 bases at V and 1 base at J, with 13 bases in the middle. CDR3 size: 16 residues. The CDR3 region has the DNA TGTGCCAGCAGCTTGGTAACGTTCTCGGGGAACACTGAAGCTTTCTTT. Translation: CASSLVTFSGNTEAFF. Based on the CDR3 plus reference TRBV5-6 and TRBJ1-1, the full variable domain is DAGVTQSPTHLIKTRGQQVTLRCSPKSGHDTVSWYQQALGQGPQFIFQYYEEEERQRGNFPDRFSGHQFPNYSSELNVNALLLGDSALYLCASSLVTFSGNTEAFFGQGTRLTVV.

This clone was observed once. The chain recombines TRBV3-1 (or the pseudogene TRBV3-2) with TRBJ2-1; a possible D gene is TRBD1 (6 bases). The CDR3 has 12 amino acids. The V end lost 6 bases, the J end lost 6 bases, and 9 bases lay between the germline ends. Germline V gene sequence: CDR1 LGHDT, CDR2 YNNKEL (reference sequence). The CDR3: CASRATGNEQFF. The CDR3 bases are TGTGCCAGCAGGGCGACAGGCAATGAGCAGTTCTTC.

This chain links TRBV5-1 with TRBJ2-5; 10 bases map to TRBD2. This CDR3 is built from 14 residues. In germline, CDR1 is SGHRS, CDR2 YFSETQ. The V segment lost 3 bases and the J segment 3 bases; nucleotides outside the gene matches: 2. The CDR3 region is CASSSGLAEETQYF. The DNA of the CDR3 is TGCGCCAGCAGCTCCGGACTAGCGGAAGAGACCCAGTACTTC.

This sequence joins TRBV10-1 and TRBJ2-3; TRBD2 is a possible D gene (7 bases). V was clipped by 3 bases and J by 4 bases, with 11 bases between them. This CDR3 has 14 amino acids. The V gene's germline CDR1 is WNHNN and CDR2 SYGVQD (reference sequence). The CDR3 here is CASSDGGPADTQYF. DNA of the CDR3: TGCGCCAGCAGTGACGGGGGGCCCGCAGATACGCAGTATTTT.

Comment on this clone: Other nucleotide sequences in the sample specify the same CDR3. The chain links TRBV7-9 to TRBJ2-3, with TRBD1 matching over 7 bases. This CDR3 is 14 amino acids long. The junction had 3 bases not matched to a gene; V was cut back by 0 bases and J by 6 bases. Germline-derived CDR1 and CDR2 are SEHNR and FQNEAQ (reference sequence). The CDR3, as DNA: TGTGCCAGCAGCTTAGCAGGGGGCGCGGATACGCAGTATTTT. This codes for CASSLAGGADTQYF.

V gene TRBV6-5 combines with J gene TRBJ1-5, with 9 bases matching TRBD1. The ends lost 5 bases at V and 4 bases at J; junction bases unmatched: 3. In germline, CDR1 is MNHEY, CDR2 SVGAGI. This CDR3 has 14 amino acids. The CDR3 DNA follows: TGTGCCAGCAGTAGACAGGGGGGGAATCAGCCCCAGCATTTT. Translation: CASSRQGGNQPQHF.

CDR3 protein: CSASSYGGPSYEQYF. As DNA, the CDR3 is TGCAGTGCTAGTTCGTACGGGGGACCCTCCTACGAGCAGTACTTC. The chain uses TRBV20-1 and TRBJ2-7, with a weak D call TRBD2 (6 bases). The CDR3 loop spans 15 amino acids. CDR1 and CDR2 (germline): DFQATT, SNEGSKA (reference sequence). Trimming stripped 3 bases from V and 0 bases from J, with 15 bases between.

The chain employs TRBV7-9 and TRBJ1-1; D possibly corresponds to TRBD1 (5 bases). This CDR3 comprises 14 residues. Trimming stripped 1 base from V and 6 bases from J, with 12 bases between. Germline-derived CDR1 and CDR2 are SEHNR and FQNEAQ (reference sequence). The CDR3 nucleotides read TGTGCCAGCAGCTTAGAACAGGCTGACCCTGAAGCTTTCTTT. Amino acid sequence: CASSLEQADPEAFF.